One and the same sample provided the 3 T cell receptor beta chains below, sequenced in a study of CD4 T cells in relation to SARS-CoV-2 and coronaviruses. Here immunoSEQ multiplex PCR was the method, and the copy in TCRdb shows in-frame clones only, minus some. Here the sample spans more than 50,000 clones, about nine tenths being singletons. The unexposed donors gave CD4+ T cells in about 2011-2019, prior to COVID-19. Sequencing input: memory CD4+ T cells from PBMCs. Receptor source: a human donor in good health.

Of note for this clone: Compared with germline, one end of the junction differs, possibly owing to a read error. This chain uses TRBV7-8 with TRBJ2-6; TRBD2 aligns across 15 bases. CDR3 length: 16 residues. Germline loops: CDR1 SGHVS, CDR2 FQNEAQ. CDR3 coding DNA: TGTGCCAGCAGCTTTGGTACCCGGACTAGCGGGAGGGCTGCTCCTTTC. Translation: CASSFGTRTSGRAAPF.

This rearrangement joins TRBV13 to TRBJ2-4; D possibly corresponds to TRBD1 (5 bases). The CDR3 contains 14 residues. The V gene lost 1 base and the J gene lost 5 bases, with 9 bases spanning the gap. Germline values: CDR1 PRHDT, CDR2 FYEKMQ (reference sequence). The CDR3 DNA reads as TGTGCCAGCAGCTTAGCGGACACCCAAAACATTCAGTACTTC. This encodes CASSLADTQNIQYF.

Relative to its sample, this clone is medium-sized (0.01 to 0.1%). Here the CDR3 DNA reads TGTGCCAGCAGCCCCCGGGGGGGGTTTAACACCGGGGAGCTGTTTTTT. Protein product: CASSPRGGFNTGELFF. V usage is TRBV7-3 and J usage is TRBJ2-2, with 8 bases fitting TRBD2. Germline V gene sequence: CDR1 SGHTA, CDR2 FQGTGA. Trimming at V came to 5 bases and at J to 2 bases, leaving 7 bases not matched to a gene. This CDR3 comprises 16 residues.